This record looks at one T cell receptor beta chain sequence and its context. The sample comes from a study of metastatic and nonmetastatic thyroid tumors. TCRdb redid the clone calls on the PCR reads using MiXCR. The table shows several thousand clones, with around 20% occurring only once. The CDR3 loop spans 14 amino acids. Germline assignment: CDR1 KGHSY and CDR2 FQNENV. With 0 bases removed from V and 5 bases from J, the gap between germline ends came to 10 bases. Not a single patient had been given any form of treatment at any point before undergoing thyroid surgery. The chain recombines TRBV16 with TRBJ1-1; no firm D call. This sequence originates from a male donor with papillary thyroid cancer or a benign thyroid nodule (not recorded which). Some clones in this sample may be carry-over from other donors' samples. Sequencing was carried out using adjacent normal tissue. This chain's CDR3 is CASSQSKVGTEAFF. The CDR3, as DNA: TGTGCCAGCAGCCAATCGAAGGTTGGGACTGAAGCTTTCTTT.